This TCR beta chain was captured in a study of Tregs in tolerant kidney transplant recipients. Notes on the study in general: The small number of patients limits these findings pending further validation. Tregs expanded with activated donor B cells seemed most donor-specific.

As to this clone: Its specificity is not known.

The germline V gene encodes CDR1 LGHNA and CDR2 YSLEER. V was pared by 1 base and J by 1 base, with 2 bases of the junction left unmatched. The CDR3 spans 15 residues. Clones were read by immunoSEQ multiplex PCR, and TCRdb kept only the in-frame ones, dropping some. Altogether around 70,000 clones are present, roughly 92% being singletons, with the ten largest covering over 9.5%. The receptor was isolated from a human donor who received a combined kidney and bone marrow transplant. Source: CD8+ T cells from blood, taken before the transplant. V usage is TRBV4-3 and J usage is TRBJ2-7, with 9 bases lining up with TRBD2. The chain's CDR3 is CASSQALAGSYEQYF. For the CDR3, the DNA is TGCGCCAGCAGCCAAGCGCTAGCGGGATCCTACGAGCAGTACTTC.